These 3 T cell receptor beta chains share one sample of origin, sequenced in a study of OX40 agonist ivuxolimab in advanced cancers. Clones were sequenced by immunoSEQ multiplex PCR, and TCRdb holds only the in-frame ones, with some missing. The repertoire has about 82,000 clones, approximately 85% of them found once; the top ten carry less than 2.5%. The sequencing used CD4+ or CD8+ T cells sorted from blood, collected in a trial of the OX40 agonist ivuxolimab. These receptors originate from an adult with an advanced solid tumor such as melanoma, head and neck, liver or kidney cancer.

The chain carries TRBV25-1 and TRBJ1-6; D not certain. V was cut by 5 bases and J by 0 bases, with 14 bases left in between. This CDR3 is built from 17 residues. The germline V gene encodes CDR1 MGHDK and CDR2 SYGVNS. Written as DNA, the CDR3 is TGTGCCAGCAGTTTGGGTCCCTCGAGCTCCTATAATTCACCCCTCCACTTT. Translating it yields CASSLGPSSSYNSPLHF.

The chain joins TRBV2 to TRBJ2-7, with D perhaps given as TRBD1 or TRBD2 (6 bases each). This CDR3 contains 15 residues. Between the trimmed V and J ends, which lost 3 bases and 2 bases, there was a span of 14 bases. CDR1 and CDR2 from the germline V gene are SNHLY and FYNNEI. This CDR3 reads CASSELGGGAYEQYF. The CDR3 region has the DNA TGTGCCAGCAGTGAGTTGGGGGGCGGTGCCTACGAGCAGTACTTC.

The chain links TRBV7-2 to TRBJ2-2, with D uncertain. V lost 3 bases, J lost 2 bases, and 7 bases lay in between. Germline CDR1 and CDR2: SGHTA and FQGNSA. The CDR3 consists of 14 residues. The CDR3 sequence is CASSFPYNTGELFF. CDR3 DNA: TGTGCCAGCAGCTTCCCTTATAACACCGGGGAGCTGTTTTTT.